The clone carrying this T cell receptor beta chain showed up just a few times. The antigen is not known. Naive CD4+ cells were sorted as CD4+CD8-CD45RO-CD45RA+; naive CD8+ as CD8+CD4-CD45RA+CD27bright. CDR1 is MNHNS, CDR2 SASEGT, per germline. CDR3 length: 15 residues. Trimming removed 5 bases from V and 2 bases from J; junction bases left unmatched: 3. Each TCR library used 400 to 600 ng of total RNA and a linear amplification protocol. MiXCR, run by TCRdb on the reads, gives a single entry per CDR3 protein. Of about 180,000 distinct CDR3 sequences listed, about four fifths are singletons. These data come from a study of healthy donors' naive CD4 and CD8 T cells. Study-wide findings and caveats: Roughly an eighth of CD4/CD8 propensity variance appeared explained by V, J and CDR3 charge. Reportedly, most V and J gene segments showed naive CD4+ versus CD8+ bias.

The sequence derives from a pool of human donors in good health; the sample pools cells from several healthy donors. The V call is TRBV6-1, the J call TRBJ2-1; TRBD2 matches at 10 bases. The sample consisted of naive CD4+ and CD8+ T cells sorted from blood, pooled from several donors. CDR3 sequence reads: CASSYTSGAYNEQFF. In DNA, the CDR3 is TGTGCCAGCAGTTATACTAGCGGGGCCTACAATGAGCAGTTCTTC.